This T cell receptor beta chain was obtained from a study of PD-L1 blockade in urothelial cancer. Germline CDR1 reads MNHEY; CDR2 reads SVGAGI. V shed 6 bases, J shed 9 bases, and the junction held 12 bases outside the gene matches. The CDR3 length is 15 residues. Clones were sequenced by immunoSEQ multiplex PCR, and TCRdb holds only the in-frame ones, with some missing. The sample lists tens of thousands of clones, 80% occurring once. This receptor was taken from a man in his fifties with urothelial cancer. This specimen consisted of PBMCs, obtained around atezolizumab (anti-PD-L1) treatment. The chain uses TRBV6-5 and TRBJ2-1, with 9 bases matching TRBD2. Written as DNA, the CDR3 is TGTGCCAGCAGGCGGGAGGGAGGGCCAAGTAGTGAGCAGTTCTTC. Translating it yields CASRREGGPSSEQFF.